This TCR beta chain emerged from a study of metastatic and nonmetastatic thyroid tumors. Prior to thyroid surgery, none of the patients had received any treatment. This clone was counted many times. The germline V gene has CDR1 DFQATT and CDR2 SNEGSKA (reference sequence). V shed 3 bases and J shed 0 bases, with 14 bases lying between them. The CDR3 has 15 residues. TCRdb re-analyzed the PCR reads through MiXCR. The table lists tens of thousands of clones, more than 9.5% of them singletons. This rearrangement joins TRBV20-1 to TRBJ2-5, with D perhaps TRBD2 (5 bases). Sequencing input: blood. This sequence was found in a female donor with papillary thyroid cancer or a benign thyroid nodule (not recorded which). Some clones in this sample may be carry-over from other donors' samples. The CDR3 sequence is CSASEALEYQETQYF. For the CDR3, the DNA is TGCAGTGCTAGTGAAGCACTAGAGTACCAAGAGACCCAGTACTTC.